The clone carrying this T cell receptor beta chain was seen more than once but under ten times. Its antigen is not identified. Analysis of PBMCs was direct, with no culture step. The source of the sample is a study of neoadjuvant anti-PD-1 for oral cavity cancer. Study in general: Non-progressing patients received a fourth nivolumab dose near day 43, then surgery on days 50-56. Regarding the study as a whole: Each response group had just a few patients in TCR analyses.

The table came from immunoSEQ multiplex PCR; TCRdb's copy has only in-frame clones and leaves some out. Among some 16,000 clones listed, about three fifths were seen once. The CDR3 is made up of 14 amino acids. Trimming cost V 4 bases and J 4 bases; bases outside gene matches: 7. CDR1 and CDR2 (germline): SGHRS, YFSETQ. This sample comprised PBMCs, obtained before nivolumab (anti-PD-1) treatment. This TCR was sampled from a person aged 40 to 85 with oral cavity squamous cell carcinoma. The gene calls are TRBV5-1 and TRBJ1-2; the match to TRBD1 covers 7 bases. The CDR3 reads CASSPETGVYGYTF. CDR3 DNA: TGCGCCAGCAGCCCGGAAACAGGGGTCTATGGCTACACCTTC.